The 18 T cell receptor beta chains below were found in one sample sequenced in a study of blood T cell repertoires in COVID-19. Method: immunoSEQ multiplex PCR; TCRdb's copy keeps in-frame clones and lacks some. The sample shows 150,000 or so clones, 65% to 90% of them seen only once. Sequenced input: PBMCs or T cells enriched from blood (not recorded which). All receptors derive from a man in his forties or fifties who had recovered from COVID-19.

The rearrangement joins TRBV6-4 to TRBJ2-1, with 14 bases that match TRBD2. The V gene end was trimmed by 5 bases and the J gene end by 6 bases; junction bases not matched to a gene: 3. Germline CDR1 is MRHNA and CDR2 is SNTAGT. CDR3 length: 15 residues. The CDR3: CASSLTSGGANEQFF. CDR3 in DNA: TGTGCCAGCAGTCTGACTAGCGGGGGGGCCAATGAGCAGTTCTTC.

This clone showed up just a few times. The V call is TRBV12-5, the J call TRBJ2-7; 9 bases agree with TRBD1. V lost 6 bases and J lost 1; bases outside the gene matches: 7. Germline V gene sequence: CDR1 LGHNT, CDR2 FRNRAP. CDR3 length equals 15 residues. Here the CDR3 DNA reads TGTGCTAGTGGCTCCGGGACAGGGAATTCCTACGAGCAGTACTTC. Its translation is CASGSGTGNSYEQYF.

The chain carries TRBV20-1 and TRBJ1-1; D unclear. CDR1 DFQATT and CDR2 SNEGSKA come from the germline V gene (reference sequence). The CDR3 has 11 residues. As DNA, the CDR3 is TGCAGGGCGGGTGATGGGACTGAAGCTTTCTTT. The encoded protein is CRAGDGTEAFF.

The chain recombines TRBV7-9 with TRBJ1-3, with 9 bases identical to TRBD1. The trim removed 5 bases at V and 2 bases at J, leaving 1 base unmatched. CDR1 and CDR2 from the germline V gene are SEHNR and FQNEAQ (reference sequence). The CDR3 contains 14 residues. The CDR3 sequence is CASSRTGAGNTIYF. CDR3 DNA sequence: TGTGCCAGCAGCCGGACAGGGGCTGGAAACACCATATATTTT.

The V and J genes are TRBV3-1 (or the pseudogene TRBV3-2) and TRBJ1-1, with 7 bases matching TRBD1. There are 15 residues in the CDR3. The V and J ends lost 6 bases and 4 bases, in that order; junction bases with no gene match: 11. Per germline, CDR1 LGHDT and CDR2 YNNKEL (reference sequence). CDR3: CASSLTATGPTEAFF. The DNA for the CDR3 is TGTGCCAGCAGTCTGACGGCGACAGGGCCCACTGAAGCTTTCTTT.

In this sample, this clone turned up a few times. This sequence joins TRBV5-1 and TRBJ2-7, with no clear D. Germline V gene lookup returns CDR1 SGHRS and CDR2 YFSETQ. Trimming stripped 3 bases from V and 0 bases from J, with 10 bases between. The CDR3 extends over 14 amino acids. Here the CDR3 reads CASSSLQSSYEQYF. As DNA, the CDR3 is TGCGCCAGCAGCTCTTTACAGAGCTCCTACGAGCAGTACTTC.

The CDR3 nucleotides read TGTGCCAGCAGCCAAGATCCCGGGACAGGGAACACTGAAGCTTTCTTT. This translates into CASSQDPGTGNTEAFF. The genes are TRBV4-2 and TRBJ1-1, with 8 bases identical to TRBD1. J gave up 1 base and V 0 bases, and 4 bases lay outside the gene matches. Germline CDR1 is LGHNA and CDR2 is YNFKEQ. The CDR3 runs to 16 residues.

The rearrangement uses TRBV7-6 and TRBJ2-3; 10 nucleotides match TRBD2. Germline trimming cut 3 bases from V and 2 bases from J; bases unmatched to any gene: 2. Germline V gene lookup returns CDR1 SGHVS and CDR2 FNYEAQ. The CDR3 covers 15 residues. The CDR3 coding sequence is TGTGCCAGCAGCTTTAGCGGGGGGTTCACAGATACGCAGTATTTT. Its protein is CASSFSGGFTDTQYF.

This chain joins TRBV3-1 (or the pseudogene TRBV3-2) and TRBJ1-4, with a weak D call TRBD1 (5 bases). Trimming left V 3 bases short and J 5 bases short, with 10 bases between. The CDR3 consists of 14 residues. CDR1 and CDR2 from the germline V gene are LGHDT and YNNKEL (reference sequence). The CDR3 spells CASSQSEGNEKLFF. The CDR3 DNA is TGTGCCAGCAGCCAGTCGGAGGGGAATGAAAAACTGTTTTTT.

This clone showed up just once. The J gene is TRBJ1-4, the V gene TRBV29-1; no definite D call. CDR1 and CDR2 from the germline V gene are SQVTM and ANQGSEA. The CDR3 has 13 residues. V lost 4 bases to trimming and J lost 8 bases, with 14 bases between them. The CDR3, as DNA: TGCAGCGTTGGCGTGTCCCCGGGGGAAAAACTGTTTTTT. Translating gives CSVGVSPGEKLFF.

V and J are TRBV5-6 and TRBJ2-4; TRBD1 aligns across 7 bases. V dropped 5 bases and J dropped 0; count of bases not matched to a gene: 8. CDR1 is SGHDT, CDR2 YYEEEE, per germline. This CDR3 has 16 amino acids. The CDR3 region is CASSRTGDLAKNIQYF. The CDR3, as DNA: TGTGCCAGCAGTCGGACAGGTGATCTAGCCAAAAACATTCAGTACTTC.

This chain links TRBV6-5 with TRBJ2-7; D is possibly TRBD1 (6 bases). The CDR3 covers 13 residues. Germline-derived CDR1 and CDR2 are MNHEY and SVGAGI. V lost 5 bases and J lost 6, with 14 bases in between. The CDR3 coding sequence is TGTGCCAGCAGTCGGGCGGGCAGGGGCGAGCAGTACTTC. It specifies CASSRAGRGEQYF.

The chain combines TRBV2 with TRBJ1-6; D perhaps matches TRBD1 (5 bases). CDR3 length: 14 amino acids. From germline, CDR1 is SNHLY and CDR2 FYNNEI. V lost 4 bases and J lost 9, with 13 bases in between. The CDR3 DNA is TGTGCCAGCAGTGTTACGGGGGGAATTTCACCCCTCCACTTT. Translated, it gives CASSVTGGISPLHF.

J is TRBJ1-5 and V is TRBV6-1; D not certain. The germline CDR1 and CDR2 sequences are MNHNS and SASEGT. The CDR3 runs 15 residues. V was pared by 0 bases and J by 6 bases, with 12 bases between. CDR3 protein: CASSEAAGMGQPQHF. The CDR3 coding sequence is TGTGCCAGCAGTGAAGCAGCGGGGATGGGTCAGCCCCAGCATTTT.

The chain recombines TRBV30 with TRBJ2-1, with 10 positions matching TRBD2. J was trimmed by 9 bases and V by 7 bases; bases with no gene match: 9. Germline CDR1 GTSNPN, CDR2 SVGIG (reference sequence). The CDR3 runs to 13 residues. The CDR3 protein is CASSSGGVSEQFF. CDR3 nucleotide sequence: TGTGCCTCATCTAGCGGGGGCGTGAGTGAGCAGTTCTTC.

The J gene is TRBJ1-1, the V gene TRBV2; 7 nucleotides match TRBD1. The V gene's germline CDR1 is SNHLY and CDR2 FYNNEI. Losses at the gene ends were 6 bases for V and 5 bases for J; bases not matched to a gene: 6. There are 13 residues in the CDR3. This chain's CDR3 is CASRTGRRTEAFF. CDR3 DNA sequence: TGTGCCAGCAGGACAGGGCGGAGGACTGAAGCTTTCTTT.

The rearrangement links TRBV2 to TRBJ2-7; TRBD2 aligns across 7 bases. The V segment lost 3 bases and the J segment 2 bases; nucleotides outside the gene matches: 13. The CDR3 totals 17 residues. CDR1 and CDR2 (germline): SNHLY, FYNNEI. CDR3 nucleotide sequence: TGTGCCAGCAGTGACGTGATTTTTGCTAGCGGCCCCTACGAGCAGTACTTC. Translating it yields CASSDVIFASGPYEQYF.

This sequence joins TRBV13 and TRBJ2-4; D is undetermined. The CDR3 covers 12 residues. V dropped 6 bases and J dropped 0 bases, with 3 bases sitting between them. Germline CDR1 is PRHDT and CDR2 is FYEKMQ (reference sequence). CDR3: CASSLAKNIQYF. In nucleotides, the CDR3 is TGTGCCAGCAGTCTAGCCAAAAACATTCAGTACTTC.